Presented here are 9 T cell receptor beta chains from one specimen sequenced in a study of molecular identifiers for immune sequencing clone quantification (dated by TCRdb to the late 2010s). The library relied on PCR. Sequencer: NextSeq 500. The raw public data were reprocessed by TCRdb itself: fastp quality trimming at Q25, MiXCR clonotype calling, in-frame beta chains only. Merged by CDR3 protein, the rows form single entries marked with the most common genes and DNA. Across this sample there are 400,000 to 600,000 distinct CDR3 sequences, with around 23% seen only once. The biggest ten clones account for around 0.76% of the sample. The sample consisted of naive CD8+ T cells from blood, with Jurkat cell RNA spiked in. The cell subset or site label on this specimen signifies: FACS-sorted CD8+CD4-CCR7+CD45RA+ naive T cells. These TCRs come from a human donor in good health. Some libraries in this study had Jurkat cell RNA spiked in.

As regards this clonotype: Likely a read error: the CDR3 ends without its conserved phenylalanine or tryptophan. The chain recombines TRBV7-6 with TRBJ2-7; no firm D call. CDR1 is SGHVS, CDR2 FNYEAQ, per germline. The germline V and J ends were trimmed by 5 bases and 0 bases, with 11 bases remaining between them. The CDR3 runs to 14 residues. CDR3 loop: CASSPRGDSYEQYL. CDR3 in DNA: TGTGCCAGCAGCCCAAGAGGCGACTCCTACGAGCAGTACCTC.

This clonotype was seen at least ten times. This chain uses TRBV5-6 with TRBJ2-5, with 7 positions matching TRBD2. Germline V lookup: CDR1 SGHDT, CDR2 YYEEEE. The CDR3 consists of 17 residues. The V gene end was trimmed by 4 bases and the J gene end by 4 bases; junction bases not matched to a gene: 16. The CDR3 protein is CASSRSGILTGGETQYF. The CDR3 DNA reads TGTGCCAGCAGCCGCAGCGGGATACTTACCGGGGGAGAGACCCAGTACTTC.

This clonotype was recorded many times. The V call is TRBV7-9, the J call TRBJ2-3; the match to TRBD2 covers 9 bases. Germline V lookup: CDR1 SEHNR, CDR2 FQNEAQ (reference sequence). The V segment lost 5 bases and the J segment 4 bases; nucleotides outside the gene matches: 10. CDR3 length: 16 amino acids. CDR3: CASSQIAGESADTQYF. The CDR3 DNA follows: TGTGCCAGCAGCCAAATAGCGGGAGAGAGTGCAGATACGCAGTATTTT.

About this clonotype itself: One end of the junction does not line up with germline, which may come from a read error. This chain links TRBV29-1 with TRBJ2-3; D unclear. Germline loops: CDR1 SQVTM, CDR2 ANQGSEA. There are 12 residues in the CDR3. The CDR3: CNVGLPLDTQYF. The CDR3 DNA is TGCAACGTTGGTCTCCCCTTGGATACGCAGTATTTT.

This clonotype turned up a few times. The chain couples TRBV29-1 to TRBJ2-2; tentative D call: TRBD1 (5 bases). The CDR3 totals 13 residues. V was clipped by 6 bases and J by 4 bases, with 12 bases between them. Germline V gene data show CDR1 as SQVTM and CDR2 as ANQGSEA. Written as DNA, the CDR3 is TGCAGCGTGATGGCCGACAGCACCGGGGAGCTGTTTTTT. Amino acids: CSVMADSTGELFF.

In its sample, this clonotype was seen once. The chain carries TRBV28 and TRBJ2-3; D may match TRBD1 or TRBD2 (6 bases each). V was shortened by 0 bases and J by 0 bases, with 13 bases between the two germline ends. CDR3 length equals 17 residues. Germline V gene lookup returns CDR1 MDHEN and CDR2 SYDVKM. The CDR3, as DNA: TGTGCCAGCAGTTTATGGGAGGGGGGAACTAGCACAGATACGCAGTATTTT. This encodes CASSLWEGGTSTDTQYF.

This clonotype has at least ten counts. V gene TRBV4-1 combines with J gene TRBJ2-7; tentative D call: TRBD1 (6 bases). The CDR3 extends over 15 amino acids. Trimming removed 0 bases from V and 5 bases from J, with 14 bases in between. Germline-derived CDR1 and CDR2 are MGHRA and YSYEKL. CDR3 sequence reads: CASSQEYREANEQYF. The CDR3 DNA is TGCGCCAGCAGCCAAGAGTACAGGGAAGCCAACGAGCAGTACTTC.

This clonotype was detected many times. The rearrangement joins TRBV4-1 to TRBJ2-7; TRBD1 agrees at 7 bases. The CDR3 contains 15 residues. Germline assignment: CDR1 MGHRA and CDR2 YSYEKL. With 2 bases clipped from V and 2 bases from J, the junction kept 6 bases outside the gene matches. Here the CDR3 reads CASSQLTGKPYEQYF. In DNA, the CDR3 is TGCGCCAGCAGCCAATTGACAGGGAAGCCCTACGAGCAGTACTTC.

This clonotype showed up many times. The V gene is TRBV13, the J gene TRBJ1-1; D may be TRBD1 (6 bases). The CDR3 contains 15 residues. Germline loops: CDR1 PRHDT, CDR2 FYEKMQ (reference sequence). Deletions cut 1 base from V and 5 bases from J, with 14 bases between. CDR3 DNA sequence: TGTGCCAGCAGCTTAGAGGGGGAATTGCGGACTGAAGCTTTCTTT. It codes for CASSLEGELRTEAFF.